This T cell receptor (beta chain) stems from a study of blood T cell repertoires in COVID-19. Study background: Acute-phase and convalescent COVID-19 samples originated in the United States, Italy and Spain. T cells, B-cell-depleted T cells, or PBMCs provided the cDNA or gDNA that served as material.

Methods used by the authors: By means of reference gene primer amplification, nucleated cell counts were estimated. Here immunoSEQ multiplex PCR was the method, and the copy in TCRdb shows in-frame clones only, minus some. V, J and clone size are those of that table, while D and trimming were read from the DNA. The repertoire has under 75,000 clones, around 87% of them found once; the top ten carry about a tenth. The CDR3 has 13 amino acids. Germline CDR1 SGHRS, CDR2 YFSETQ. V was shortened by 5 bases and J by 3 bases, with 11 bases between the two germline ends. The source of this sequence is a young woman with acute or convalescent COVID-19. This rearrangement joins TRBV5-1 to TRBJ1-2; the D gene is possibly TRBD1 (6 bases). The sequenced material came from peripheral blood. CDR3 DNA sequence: TGCGCCAGCAGACCTAGACAGGACTATGGCTACACCTTC. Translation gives CASRPRQDYGYTF.